These 21 T cell receptor beta chains were all obtained from the same sample, sequenced in a study of T-cell memory formation after mild COVID-19. From the 5' RACE reads, TCRdb called clonotypes with MiXCR, one entry per CDR3 protein. The sample has some 450,000 distinct CDR3 sequences, over 15% seen once; the top ten hold roughly 21%. Sample: PBMCs or a T cell subset sorted from them (not recorded which). These receptors were obtained from a young man who had mild COVID-19 (a few samples of this study predate the infection). Cell type and time point are not known.

CDR3 sequence: CASSLKRGEQFF. The CDR3 DNA is TGTGCCAGCAGCCTCAAGCGGGGAGAGCAGTTCTTC. The J gene is TRBJ2-1, the V gene TRBV11-3; 7 nucleotides agree with TRBD2. Trimming at V came to 5 bases and at J to 10 bases, leaving 5 bases not matched to a gene. Looked up from germline, CDR1 is SGHNT and CDR2 is YENEEA. The CDR3 loop spans 12 amino acids.

This clonotype was counted a few times. This chain uses TRBV7-3 with TRBJ1-1, with TRBD1 identical over 9 bases. The CDR3 is 13 residues long. The junction had 8 bases not matched to a gene; V was cut back by 5 bases and J by 10 bases. Germline lookup yields CDR1 SGHTA and CDR2 FQGTGA. This CDR3 reads CASSPGTGRGAFF. DNA for the CDR3: TGTGCCAGCAGCCCTGGGACAGGGAGGGGAGCTTTCTTT.

CDR3 nucleotides: TGTGCCAGCTCCACCACCGATATCGAGCGGGGCGGGGAGCTGTTTTTT. This codes for CASSTTDIERGGELFF. The chain joins TRBV6-5 to TRBJ2-2; TRBD2 matches at 7 bases. CDR1 and CDR2 (germline): MNHEY, SVGAGI. Unmatched junction bases numbered 16, after V lost 8 bases and J lost 7 bases. The CDR3 spans 16 residues.

To note about this clonotype: At one end the junction does not follow the germline gene, possibly because of a read error. V and J are TRBV10-1 and TRBJ2-1; D might be TRBD2 (6 bases). The CDR3 loop spans 14 amino acids. Germline CDR1 is WNHNN and CDR2 is SYGVQD (reference sequence). The CDR3 region has the DNA TGCGCCAGCAGTGAGTCTGGTGCGGGGAATGAGAAGTTCTTC. It is translated as CASSESGAGNEKFF.

The chain is built from TRBV9 and TRBJ1-3; perhaps TRBD1 as D (5 bases). The CDR3 loop spans 16 amino acids. Trimming pared 0 bases from V and 0 bases from J, leaving 10 bases between. Germline V gives CDR1 SGDLS, CDR2 YYNGEE. CDR3 region: CASSVVPGHSGNTIYF. In DNA, the CDR3 is TGTGCCAGCAGCGTAGTCCCAGGGCACTCTGGAAACACCATATATTTT.

The genes are TRBV7-6 and TRBJ2-5, with 9 bases aligning to TRBD1. Trimming took 1 base from V and 7 from J; bases not matched to a gene: 4. Germline values: CDR1 SGHVS, CDR2 FNYEAQ. The CDR3 loop spans 14 amino acids. For the CDR3, the DNA is TGTGCCAGCAGCTTAGGGACAGGGGCGGCGACCCAGTACTTC. It specifies CASSLGTGAATQYF. Full variable domain (missing parts from reference TRBV7-6 and TRBJ2-5): GAGVSQSPRYKVTKRGQDVALRCDPISGHVSLYWYRQALGQGPEFLTYFNYEAQQDKSGLPNDRFSAERPEGSISTLTIQRTEQRDSAMYRCASSLGTGAATQYFGPGTRLLVL.

The chain couples TRBV5-1 to TRBJ2-5; 15 bases map to TRBD2. Trimming cost V 3 bases and J 5 bases; bases outside gene matches: 11. The germline V gene encodes CDR1 SGHRS and CDR2 YFSETQ. The CDR3 runs to 18 residues. The CDR3 nucleotides are TGCGCCAGCAGCTCCACGCCGGGACTAGCGGGGGGCGGGGAGACCCAGTACTTC. Translating it yields CASSSTPGLAGGGETQYF.

This clonotype was seen a few times. J is TRBJ1-1 and V is TRBV9, with TRBD1 as a possible D gene (5 bases). Germline CDR1 reads SGDLS; CDR2 reads YYNGEE. CDR3 length: 13 amino acids. V shed 0 bases and J shed 6 bases, with 9 bases lying between them. The CDR3 is CASSVAGGPEAFF. The CDR3 DNA sequence: TGTGCCAGCAGCGTAGCGGGGGGACCTGAAGCTTTCTTT.

This clonotype was recorded once. The chain links TRBV6-5 to TRBJ1-1; possible D gene TRBD1, 6 bases. CDR1 and CDR2 (germline): MNHEY, SVGAGI. This CDR3 is 13 amino acids long. The ends were cut back, 6 bases at V and 5 bases at J, with 13 bases in the middle. The CDR3 spells CASRQGFGTEAFF. The CDR3 nucleotides read TGTGCCAGCAGACAGGGTTTCGGGACTGAAGCTTTCTTT.

The chain carries TRBV28 and TRBJ1-5; 8 positions agree with TRBD1. The V gene end was trimmed by 6 bases and the J gene end by 5 bases; junction bases not matched to a gene: 3. This CDR3 spans 13 amino acids. In germline, CDR1 is MDHEN, CDR2 SYDVKM. The chain's CDR3 is CASRSGGDQPQHF. CDR3 nucleotides: TGTGCCAGCAGGTCAGGGGGCGATCAGCCCCAGCATTTT.

The V call is TRBV29-1, the J call TRBJ2-5; maybe TRBD2 (5 bases). The CDR3 runs 12 residues. The germline gives CDR1 SQVTM, CDR2 ANQGSEA. Trimming shortened V by 7 bases and J by 5 bases, and 14 bases separated the two germline ends. The CDR3 reads CSDSRASETQYF. DNA of the CDR3: TGCAGCGACTCGAGGGCGTCGGAGACCCAGTACTTC.

This clonotype was counted between two and nine times. The V call is TRBV7-7, the J call TRBJ2-1; D not certain. Germline-derived CDR1 and CDR2 are SSHAT and FNYEAQ (reference sequence). This CDR3 is 15 amino acids long. V was clipped by 2 bases and J by 6 bases, with 14 bases between them. CDR3 region: CASSLLPEASNEQFF. In nucleotides, the CDR3 is TGTGCCAGCAGCTTACTGCCTGAGGCCAGCAATGAGCAGTTCTTC.

The chain carries TRBV7-9 and TRBJ2-7; D is uncertain. Germline values: CDR1 SEHNR, CDR2 FQNEAQ (reference sequence). The CDR3 totals 13 residues. V was trimmed by 5 bases and J by 4 bases, leaving 12 bases between them. CDR3 nucleotides: TGTGCCAGCAGCCAGATCCCGGATTACGAGCAGTACTTC. Translating gives CASSQIPDYEQYF.

The chain joins TRBV5-5 to TRBJ2-7, with D maybe TRBD2 (6 bases). Germline CDR1 is SGHKS and CDR2 is YYEKEE (reference sequence). The CDR3 is 14 amino acids. V lost 2 bases to trimming and J lost 6 bases, with 15 bases between them. In DNA, the CDR3 is TGTGCCAGCAGCTTTATTGGACTACCCTCCGAGCAGTACGTC. Amino acid sequence: CASSFIGLPSEQYV.

This clonotype was recorded many times. The CDR3 here is CASSSTHQGEQYF. The CDR3 DNA reads TGTGCCAGCAGCTCAACCCACCAGGGCGAGCAGTACTTC. The chain recombines TRBV7-6 with TRBJ2-7; D is perhaps TRBD1 (5 bases). V lost 4 bases, J lost 6 bases, and 13 bases lay in between. CDR1 SGHVS and CDR2 FNYEAQ come from the germline V gene. This CDR3 spans 13 amino acids.

The chain uses TRBV5-4 and TRBJ2-3, with 8 bases that match TRBD2. This CDR3 is built from 14 residues. Per germline, CDR1 SGHNT and CDR2 YYREEE (reference sequence). V was pared by 4 bases and J by 4 bases, with 5 bases of the junction left unmatched. CDR3 bases: TGTGCCAGCAGCCCCAAGACTAGCGCAGATACGCAGTATTTT. Translated: CASSPKTSADTQYF.

This clonotype was recorded a few times. V usage is TRBV19 and J usage is TRBJ2-5; TRBD2 might be the D (6 bases). Trimming removed 5 bases at V and 4 bases at J, with 11 bases between. This CDR3 comprises 13 residues. The V gene's germline CDR1 is LNHDA and CDR2 SQIVND (reference sequence). The CDR3 sequence: CASSRGRSETQYF. The CDR3, as DNA: TGTGCCAGTAGTCGTGGGAGGTCAGAGACCCAGTACTTC.

The chain joins TRBV15 to TRBJ2-5; 7 positions agree with TRBD2. This CDR3 is built from 14 residues. V lost 1 base, J lost 5 bases, and 4 bases stayed unmatched. Germline CDR1 and CDR2: LNHNV and YYDKDF (reference sequence). CDR3 nucleotides: TGTGCCACCAGCAGAGCGGGGGGACGGGAGACCCAGTACTTC. Residues: CATSRAGGRETQYF.

The V call is TRBV6-6, the J call TRBJ2-1, with TRBD1 identical over 8 bases. V lost 4 bases and J lost 8; bases outside the gene matches: 16. CDR3 length equals 17 residues. Germline values: CDR1 MNHNY, CDR2 SVGAGI (reference sequence). CDR3 DNA: TGTGCCAGCAGTTTTTTATCAGGGGGCGAGCGTATTGATGAGCAGTTCTTC. Amino acids: CASSFLSGGERIDEQFF.

This clonotype was seen ten or more times. J is TRBJ1-1 and V is TRBV29-1; TRBD1 is a possible D gene (5 bases). Germline V CDR1 and CDR2: SQVTM, ANQGSEA. The CDR3 is made up of 13 amino acids. Trimming left V 7 bases short and J 8 bases short, with 20 bases between. This CDR3 reads CSEKPGTRVEAFF. CDR3 coding DNA: TGCAGCGAGAAACCCGGGACCCGAGTAGAAGCTTTCTTT.

This clonotype was detected ten times or more. The chain couples TRBV7-2 to TRBJ1-5; D might be TRBD1 (6 bases). The V end lost 2 bases, the J end lost 4 bases, and 6 bases lay between the germline ends. Per the germline V gene, CDR1 is SGHTA and CDR2 is FQGNSA. The CDR3 extends over 13 amino acids. The CDR3 here is CASSLRGNQPQHF. DNA for the CDR3: TGTGCCAGCAGCTTAAGGGGGAATCAGCCCCAGCATTTT. Full variable domain (outside the CDR3, taken from reference TRBV7-2 and TRBJ1-5): GAGVSQSPSNKVTEKGKDVELRCDPISGHTALYWYRQSLGQGLEFLIYFQGNSAPDKSGLPSDRFSAERTGGSVSTLTIQRTQQEDSAVYLCASSLRGNQPQHFGDGTRLSIL.